The 10 T cell receptor beta chains below were found in one sample sequenced in a study of regulatory T cells in long-lasting Graves disease. In building TCR beta libraries, iRepertoire HTBI primers were used together with Arm-PCR of CDR3 regions. TCRdb called the multiplex PCR reads again in MiXCR, with one record for every CDR3 protein. The top ten hold 15% to 20% of the sample, which has roughly 360,000 distinct CDR3 sequences, about 11% seen once. Time point described: newly diagnosed GD, antithyroid drugs for less than 3 months. The authors made the TCR library using RNA they extracted from PBMCs. These data also formed part of another study, on T cells in Graves' hyperthyroidism and ophthalmopathy.

The source material was peripheral blood mononuclear cells (PBMCs), sampled at new diagnosis, from a patient treated with antithyroid drugs. The receptors originated from a woman in her late teens or twenties with Graves disease.

This clonotype has just a few counts. The chain joins TRBV19 to TRBJ2-1, with 8 positions matching TRBD2. This CDR3 has 16 residues. CDR1 LNHDA and CDR2 SQIVND come from the germline V gene (reference sequence). V gave up 3 bases and J gave up 1 base; unmatched junction bases: 5. CDR3 nucleotide sequence: TGTGCCAGTAGTATCTCAGCGGGAGTTTCCTACAATGAGCAGTTCTTC. It encodes CASSISAGVSYNEQFF.

This clonotype was found once. Lacking the conserved final phenylalanine or tryptophan, this CDR3 likely reflects a read error. V usage is TRBV4-1 and J usage is TRBJ2-4; 7 bases align to TRBD2. Germline assignment: CDR1 MGHRA and CDR2 YSYEKL. The CDR3 totals 15 residues. The trim removed 5 bases at V and 4 bases at J, leaving 8 bases unmatched. This CDR3 reads CASSSNLGLKNIQYS. The CDR3 DNA follows: TGCGCCAGCAGCTCGAATCTGGGACTAAAAAACATTCAGTACTCC.

Many counts were recorded for this clonotype. V and J are TRBV6-1 and TRBJ2-7, with TRBD1 matching over 9 bases. The CDR3 consists of 15 residues. Germline CDR1 MNHNS, CDR2 SASEGT. The ends lost 5 bases at V and 4 bases at J; junction bases unmatched: 9. The CDR3 reads CASSPGQGLMYEQYV. CDR3 coding DNA: TGTGCCAGCAGTCCGGGACAGGGCCTCATGTACGAGCAGTACGTC.

This clonotype was seen many times. The chain joins TRBV6-1 to TRBJ1-2; the match to TRBD1 covers 8 bases. Germline assignment: CDR1 MNHNS and CDR2 SASEGT. The CDR3 totals 16 residues. Trimming removed 6 bases from V and 2 bases from J; junction bases left unmatched: 11. The CDR3 DNA is TGTGCCAGCAGCTCCTCCATCAGGGGGCGGAACTATGGCTACACCTTC. It translates to CASSSSIRGRNYGYTF.

The CDR3 DNA follows: TGTGCCAGCAGTAAGGGCGCGAGAGGATCAGAGACCCAGTACTTC. It specifies CASSKGARGSETQYF. The chain recombines TRBV2 with TRBJ2-5, with unresolved D. This CDR3 region has 15 residues. Trimming pared 5 bases from V and 4 bases from J, leaving 17 bases between. Germline V gives CDR1 SNHLY, CDR2 FYNNEI.

Points on this clonotype: This may be a read error, as it is one base from a much larger clone. V is TRBV13 and J is TRBJ1-2, with TRBD1 identical over 7 bases. V dropped 4 bases and J dropped 10; count of bases not matched to a gene: 12. This CDR3 spans 14 amino acids. CDR1 is PRHDT, CDR2 FYEKMQ, per germline (reference sequence). CDR3 protein: CASSSYAGGDVYTF. Here the CDR3 DNA reads TGTGCCAGCAGCTCATACGCAGGGGGAGACGTCTACACCTTC. Filled out from reference TRBV13 and TRBJ1-2, the complete variable domain reads AAGVIQSPRHLIKEKRETATLKCYPIPRHDTVYWYQQGPGQDPQFLISFYEKMQSDKGSIPDRFSAQQFSDYHSELNMSSLELGDSALYFCASSSYAGGDVYTFGSGTRLTVV.

Ten or more counts support this clonotype. The chain carries TRBV6-2 or TRBV6-3 and TRBJ2-3, with TRBD2 as a possible D gene (6 bases). This CDR3 comprises 13 residues. V gave up 7 bases and J gave up 5 bases, with 13 bases separating them. CDR1 is MNHEY and CDR2 is SVGEGT in the germline V gene. The CDR3 spells CASTTGDRDTQYF. The CDR3 bases are TGTGCCAGCACGACGGGAGATAGAGATACGCAGTATTTT.

The chain is built from TRBV4-1 and TRBJ1-1; no reliable D call. Per the germline V gene, CDR1 is MGHRA and CDR2 is YSYEKL. The V end lost 1 base, the J end lost 3 bases, and 6 bases lay between the germline ends. This CDR3 comprises 13 residues. CDR3 nucleotide sequence: TGCGCCAGCAGCCAAGGTGAATACACTGAAGCTTTCTTT. This codes for CASSQGEYTEAFF.

In this sample, this clonotype turned up many times. The chain's CDR3 is CASSLRSTGTQTQYF. The CDR3 DNA sequence: TGTGCCAGCAGCTTGCGAAGCACAGGGACACAGACCCAGTACTTC. J is TRBJ2-5 and V is TRBV7-8; a weak D match, TRBD1 (6 bases). CDR1 is SGHVS, CDR2 FQNEAQ, per germline. V was clipped by 3 bases and J by 6 bases, with 17 bases between them. CDR3 length: 15 residues.

At least ten counts were recorded for this clonotype. The rearrangement uses TRBV4-1 and TRBJ1-2, with a weak D call TRBD1 (5 bases). The CDR3 has 13 amino acids. Deletions cut 4 bases from V and 7 bases from J, with 13 bases between. Germline V lookup: CDR1 MGHRA, CDR2 YSYEKL. The CDR3: CASSRDGRGGYTF. DNA of the CDR3: TGCGCCAGCAGCCGCGACGGAAGGGGTGGCTACACCTTC.